This T cell receptor beta chain came from a study of blood T cell repertoires in COVID-19. Study details: Italy, Spain and the United States were the sources of the convalescent and acute COVID-19 samples. Sources were T cells, B-cell-depleted T cells, or PBMCs; the material itself was cDNA or gDNA.

How the authors handled the data: Reference gene primer amplification gave estimated nucleated cell counts. Assay: immunoSEQ multiplex PCR; the TCRdb copy retains only in-frame clones and omits some. D and trimming come from the DNA, and the V and J calls and clone size come from that table. The sample lists 250,000 or so clones, roughly nine tenths occurring once. Unmatched junction bases numbered 7, after V lost 5 bases and J lost 2 bases. The CDR3 spans 15 residues. The germline V gene has CDR1 LNHDA and CDR2 SQIVND (reference sequence). The TCR sequence derives from a man aged 35-49 years with active or convalescent COVID-19. The source material was peripheral blood. The chain carries TRBV19 and TRBJ2-7; TRBD2 aligns across 9 bases. In DNA, the CDR3 is TGTGCCAGTAGTGCCGCTAGCGGGGAGACCTACGAGCAGTACTTC. Protein product: CASSAASGETYEQYF. Full variable domain (missing parts from reference TRBV19 and TRBJ2-7): DGGITQSPKYLFRKEGQNVTLSCEQNLNHDAMYWYRQDPGQGLRLIYYSQIVNDFQKGDIAEGYSVSREKKESFPLTVTSAQKNPTAFYLCASSAASGETYEQYFGPGTRLTVT.